Listed below are T cell receptor beta chains from one sample, sequenced in a study of control samples from healthy donors and cancer patients. Only in-frame clones appear in the TCRdb table, and some are missing; sequencing was by immunoSEQ multiplex PCR. This table holds 90,000 to 100,000 clones, about 79% found once. Sequencing was performed on blood. The receptors here all came from a woman in her 30s in good health. CDR3s include the opening cysteine and the closing phenylalanine or tryptophan. Fields, in order: D gene, J gene, clone size, V gene, CDR3 length, CDR3 DNA, CDR3 protein. D genes are given only for firm matches. Part of the rows lack a size; the others show once, few, many or a class for expanded clones.

D: TRBD1
J: TRBJ1-5
size: few
V: TRBV6-2/TRBV6-3
length: 14
DNA: TGTGCCAGCAGTAGGACAGGTTTGGGTCAGCCCCAGCATTTT
CDR3: CASSRTGLGQPQHF

D: NA
J: TRBJ1-2
size: NA
V: TRBV2
length: 17
DNA: TGTGCCAGCGAGAAGAACGAGGGGGACACATCGGGCTATGGCTACACCTTC
CDR3: CASEKNEGDTSGYGYTF

D: TRBD1
J: TRBJ1-2
size: NA
V: TRBV6-5
length: 15
DNA: TGTGCCAGCACCCTGACAGGGCGTATTAACTATGGCTACACCTTC
CDR3: CASTLTGRINYGYTF

D: NA
J: TRBJ1-1
size: few
V: TRBV6-5
length: 13
DNA: TGTGCCAGCAGTTCTGATGTAAGCACTGAAGCTTTCTTT
CDR3: CASSSDVSTEAFF

D: NA
J: TRBJ2-3
size: once
V: TRBV24-1
length: 13
DNA: TGTGCCACAAGGGGCCGAAGCACAGATACGCAGTATTTT
CDR3: CATRGRSTDTQYF

D: TRBD1
J: TRBJ2-7
size: NA
V: TRBV6-2/TRBV6-3
length: 13
DNA: TGTGCCAGCAGCTCCAGGGGGTTCACGGGGCAGTACTTC
CDR3: CASSSRGFTGQYF

D: TRBD1
J: TRBJ1-2
size: once
V: TRBV7-3
length: 17
DNA: TGTGCCAGCAGCTTAAACCCGACAGGGGCCAGGGTCTATGGCTACACCTTC
CDR3: CASSLNPTGARVYGYTF

D: NA
J: TRBJ2-2
size: NA
V: TRBV10-1
length: 12
DNA: TGCGCCAGCAATCAGAACACCGGGGAGCTGTTTTTT
CDR3: CASNQNTGELFF

D: TRBD1
J: TRBJ1-1
size: few
V: TRBV2
length: 13
DNA: TGTGCCAGCGGACAGGGGATGAACACTGAAGCTTTCTTT
CDR3: CASGQGMNTEAFF

D: TRBD1
J: TRBJ2-7
size: once
V: TRBV5-4
length: 14
DNA: TGTGCCAGCAGCCAAGGACAGGGGACCTACGAGCAGTACTTC
CDR3: CASSQGQGTYEQYF

D: NA
J: TRBJ2-1
size: NA
V: TRBV11-3
length: 16
DNA: TGTGCCAGCACCCCCGAGGGGGATTATTCCTACAATGAGCAGTTCTTC
CDR3: CASTPEGDYSYNEQFF

D: NA
J: TRBJ1-6
size: few
V: TRBV10-3
length: 14
DNA: TGTGCCATTTCACAGGGAGCGTATAATTCACCCCTCCACTTT
CDR3: CAISQGAYNSPLHF

D: NA
J: TRBJ1-6
size: NA
V: TRBV4-3
length: 17
DNA: TGCGCCAGCAGCCAAGACGGGTCCTACAGGGCAGATTCACCCCTCCACTTT
CDR3: CASSQDGSYRADSPLHF

D: NA
J: TRBJ1-2
size: NA
V: TRBV5-6
length: 13
DNA: TGTGCCAGCAGCCCTCAGGGTAGCTATGGCTACACCTTC
CDR3: CASSPQGSYGYTF

D: NA
J: TRBJ1-2
size: NA
V: TRBV30
length: 14
DNA: TGTGCCTGGAGTCGGGGTGTAAAGGGTCATGGCTACACCTTC
CDR3: CAWSRGVKGHGYTF

D: NA
J: TRBJ1-2
size: NA
V: TRBV29-1
length: 14
DNA: TGCAGCGTTGATCGGAGTTCAGACAGCGATGGCTACACCTTC
CDR3: CSVDRSSDSDGYTF

D: TRBD1
J: TRBJ1-4
size: NA
V: TRBV19
length: 14
DNA: TGTGCCAGTACTCCCGGACAGGGAGCAGAAAAACTGTTTTTT
CDR3: CASTPGQGAEKLFF

D: TRBD2
J: TRBJ2-1
size: NA
V: TRBV2
length: 14
DNA: TGTGCCAGCGAGAAGCGGGGTATAGGCAATGAGCAGTTCTTC
CDR3: CASEKRGIGNEQFF

D: NA
J: TRBJ1-6
size: NA
V: TRBV5-8
length: 15
DNA: TGTGCCAGCAGCTTAATTCAGGGGATTAATTCACCCCTCCACTTT
CDR3: CASSLIQGINSPLHF

D: NA
J: TRBJ1-1
size: NA
V: TRBV27
length: 15
DNA: TGTGCCAGCAGTTTAACCCCTCGAGGGGGCACTGAAGCTTTCTTT
CDR3: CASSLTPRGGTEAFF

D: NA
J: TRBJ1-2
size: NA
V: TRBV10-3
length: 14
DNA: TGTGCCATCAGTGAGTCTAGGGCGAACTATGGCTACACCTTC
CDR3: CAISESRANYGYTF

D: NA
J: TRBJ2-3
size: once
V: TRBV3-1/TRBV3-2
length: 13
DNA: TGTGCCAGCAGCGATCATAGCGTCGATACGCAGTATTTT
CDR3: CASSDHSVDTQYF

D: TRBD1
J: TRBJ1-2
size: NA
V: TRBV5-1
length: 19
DNA: TGCGCCAGCAGCTTGGCGGTAATTTCGGGACAGGATGGACCTTATGGCTACACCTTC
CDR3: CASSLAVISGQDGPYGYTF

D: TRBD1
J: TRBJ1-5
size: few
V: TRBV27
length: 14
DNA: TGTGCCAGCAGTCTCGGGACAGGGAATCAGCCCCAGCATTTT
CDR3: CASSLGTGNQPQHF

D: TRBD2
J: TRBJ2-5
size: NA
V: TRBV20-1
length: 16
DNA: TGCAGTGCTAGTCGACTAGCGGGACGCCTCCAAGAGACCCAGTACTTC
CDR3: CSASRLAGRLQETQYF

D: TRBD1
J: TRBJ2-1
size: NA
V: TRBV6-2/TRBV6-3
length: 14
DNA: TGTGCCAGCAGTTGGGACAGCTCCTACAATGAGCAGTTCTTC
CDR3: CASSWDSSYNEQFF

D: NA
J: TRBJ1-4
size: NA
V: TRBV6-2/TRBV6-3
length: 15
DNA: TGTGCCAGCAGTAAACTGGACGGAAGTAATGAAAAACTGTTTTTT
CDR3: CASSKLDGSNEKLFF

D: TRBD1
J: TRBJ1-1
size: NA
V: TRBV6-2/TRBV6-3
length: 14
DNA: TGTGCCAGCAGTTTTGCAGGGGGATCCACTGAAGCTTTCTTT
CDR3: CASSFAGGSTEAFF

D: TRBD1
J: TRBJ1-4
size: NA
V: TRBV19
length: 17
DNA: TGTGCCAGTAGTTTACAGGGGGCCTATAAAGACAATGAAAAACTGTTTTTT
CDR3: CASSLQGAYKDNEKLFF

D: TRBD2
J: TRBJ2-5
size: NA
V: TRBV9
length: 15
DNA: TGTGCCAGCAGCGTAACTAGCGGGGGGGCGGAGACCCAGTACTTC
CDR3: CASSVTSGGAETQYF

D: TRBD1
J: TRBJ1-2
size: once
V: TRBV6-5
length: 12
DNA: TGTGCCAGCAAGACAGGGGGGCATGGCTACACCTTC
CDR3: CASKTGGHGYTF

D: NA
J: TRBJ1-5
size: NA
V: TRBV19
length: 13
DNA: TGTGCCAGTAGCTCGGCGGGGAGGCAGCCCCAGCATTTT
CDR3: CASSSAGRQPQHF

D: NA
J: TRBJ1-3
size: NA
V: TRBV28
length: 16
DNA: TGTGCCAGCAGTGCCTCGTCAGGGTCGGGCGTAGACACCATATATTTT
CDR3: CASSASSGSGVDTIYF

D: NA
J: TRBJ2-7
size: NA
V: TRBV12-3/TRBV12-4
length: 13
DNA: TGTGCCAGCGTTAGCTCGGGCTCCTACGAGCAGTACTTC
CDR3: CASVSSGSYEQYF

D: NA
J: TRBJ2-7
size: NA
V: TRBV5-5
length: 16
DNA: TGTGCCAGCAGCTTGGTGCCGGGGGCGAGCTCCTACGAGCAGTACTTC
CDR3: CASSLVPGASSYEQYF